This TCR beta chain was captured in a study of T cell responses to AZD1222 COVID-19 vaccine. As concerns this clone: Its antigen is unidentified.

This table comes from immunoSEQ multiplex PCR, and its TCRdb copy is limited to in-frame clones, with some not included. The data contain tens of thousands of clones, approximately 90% of them singletons. Looked up from germline, CDR1 is SGHVS and CDR2 is FNYEAQ. CDR3 length equals 14 residues. The V and J ends lost 1 base and 3 bases, in that order; junction bases with no gene match: 3. Study-level points and caveats: Reports say nearly half of spike-specific TCRs go after unmutated variant regions. Only a handful of people who got AZD1222 tested seropositive at baseline.

This TCR was recovered from an adult who received the AZD1222 COVID-19 vaccine. The sample consisted of peripheral blood, taken 28 days after the second AZD1222 dose. This chain links TRBV7-6 with TRBJ2-7; 7 bases fit TRBD1. CDR3 sequence (DNA): TGTGCCAGCAGCTTAGGTAGACAGGGCTACGAGCAGTACTTC. It yields the protein CASSLGRQGYEQYF.